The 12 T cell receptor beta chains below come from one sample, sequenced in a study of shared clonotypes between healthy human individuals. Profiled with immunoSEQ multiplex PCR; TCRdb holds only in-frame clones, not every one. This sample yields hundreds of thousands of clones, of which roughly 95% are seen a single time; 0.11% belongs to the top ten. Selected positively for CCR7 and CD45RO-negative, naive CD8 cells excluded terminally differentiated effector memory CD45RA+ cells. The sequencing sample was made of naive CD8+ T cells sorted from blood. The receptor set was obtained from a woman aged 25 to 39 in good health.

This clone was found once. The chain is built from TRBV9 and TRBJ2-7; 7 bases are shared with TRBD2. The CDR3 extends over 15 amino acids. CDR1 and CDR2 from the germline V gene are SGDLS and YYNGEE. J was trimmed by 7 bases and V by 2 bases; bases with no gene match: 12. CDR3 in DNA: TGTGCCAGCAGCGTGGCGACTAGCCCGACGGAGGAGCAGTACTTC. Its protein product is CASSVATSPTEEQYF.

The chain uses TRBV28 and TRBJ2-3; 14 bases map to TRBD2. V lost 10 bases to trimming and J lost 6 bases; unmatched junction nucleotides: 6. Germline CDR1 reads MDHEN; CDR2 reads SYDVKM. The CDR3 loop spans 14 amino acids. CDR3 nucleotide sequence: TGTGCCACCGTCGGACTAGCGGGAGGTGATACGCAGTATTTT. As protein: CATVGLAGGDTQYF.

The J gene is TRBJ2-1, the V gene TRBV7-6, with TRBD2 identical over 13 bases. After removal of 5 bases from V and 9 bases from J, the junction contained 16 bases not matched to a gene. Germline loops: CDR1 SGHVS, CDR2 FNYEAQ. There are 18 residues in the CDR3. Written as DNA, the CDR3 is TGTGCCAGCAGCCTTAGGGGGACTAGCGGGACCCAAGTGGGTGAGCAGTTCTTC. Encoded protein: CASSLRGTSGTQVGEQFF.

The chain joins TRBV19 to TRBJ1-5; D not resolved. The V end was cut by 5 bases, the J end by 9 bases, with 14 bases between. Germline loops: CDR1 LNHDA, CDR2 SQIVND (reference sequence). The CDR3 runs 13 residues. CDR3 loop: CASSPSSALPQHF. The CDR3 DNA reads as TGTGCCAGTAGTCCAAGTTCTGCTCTGCCCCAGCATTTT. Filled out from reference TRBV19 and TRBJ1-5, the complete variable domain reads DGGITQSPKYLFRKEGQNVTLSCEQNLNHDAMYWYRQDPGQGLRLIYYSQIVNDFQKGDIAEGYSVSREKKESFPLTVTSAQKNPTAFYLCASSPSSALPQHFGDGTRLSIL.

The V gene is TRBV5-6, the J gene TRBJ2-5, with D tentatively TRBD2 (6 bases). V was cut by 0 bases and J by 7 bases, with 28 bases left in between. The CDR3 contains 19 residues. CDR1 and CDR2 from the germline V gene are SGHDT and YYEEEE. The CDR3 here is CASSLAPFWEDRDPGTQYF. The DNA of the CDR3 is TGTGCCAGCAGCTTGGCCCCCTTCTGGGAGGATCGGGACCCGGGGACCCAGTACTTC.

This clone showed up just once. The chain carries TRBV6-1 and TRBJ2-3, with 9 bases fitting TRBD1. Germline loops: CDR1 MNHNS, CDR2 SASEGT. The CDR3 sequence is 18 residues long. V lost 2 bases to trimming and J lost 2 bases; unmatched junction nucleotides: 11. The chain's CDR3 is CASSEWLGDRDYTDTQYF. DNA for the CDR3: TGTGCCAGCAGTGAATGGCTGGGGGACAGGGACTACACAGATACGCAGTATTTT.

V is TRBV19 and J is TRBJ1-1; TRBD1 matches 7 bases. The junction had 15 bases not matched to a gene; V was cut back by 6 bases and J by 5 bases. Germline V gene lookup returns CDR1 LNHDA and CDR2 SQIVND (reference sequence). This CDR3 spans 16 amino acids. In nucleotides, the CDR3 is TGTGCCAGTAGGTCCCCTCCGTACAGGGGACGAACTGAAGCTTTCTTT. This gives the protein CASRSPPYRGRTEAFF.

The CDR3 spells CASSSQSSYEQYF. As DNA, the CDR3 is TGTGCCAGCAGCTCACAGAGCTCCTACGAGCAGTACTTC. V is TRBV7-9 and J is TRBJ2-7; D gene unclear. Germline-derived CDR1 and CDR2 are SEHNR and FQNEAQ (reference sequence). The V and J ends lost 4 bases and 0 bases respectively, with 7 bases between them. The CDR3 has 13 amino acids.

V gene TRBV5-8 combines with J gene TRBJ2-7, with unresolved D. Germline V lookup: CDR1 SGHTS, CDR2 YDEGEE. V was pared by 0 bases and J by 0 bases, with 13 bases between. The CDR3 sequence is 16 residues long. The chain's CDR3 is CASSLGISSSSYEQYF. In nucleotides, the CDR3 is TGTGCCAGCAGCTTGGGTATCAGTTCGAGCTCCTACGAGCAGTACTTC.

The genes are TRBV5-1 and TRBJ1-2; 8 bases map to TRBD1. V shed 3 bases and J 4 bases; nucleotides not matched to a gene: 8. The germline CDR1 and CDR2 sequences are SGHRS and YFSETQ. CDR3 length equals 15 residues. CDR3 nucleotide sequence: TGCGCCAGCAGCTCACCCGGGACAGGAGTCTATGGCTACACCTTC. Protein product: CASSSPGTGVYGYTF.

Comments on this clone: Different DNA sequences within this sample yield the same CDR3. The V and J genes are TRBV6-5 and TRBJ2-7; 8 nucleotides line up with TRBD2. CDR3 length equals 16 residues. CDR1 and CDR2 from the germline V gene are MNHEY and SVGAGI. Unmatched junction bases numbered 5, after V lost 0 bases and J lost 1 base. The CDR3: CASSYSSGSKSYEQYF. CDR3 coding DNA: TGTGCCAGCAGTTACTCCAGCGGGAGTAAGTCCTACGAGCAGTACTTC.

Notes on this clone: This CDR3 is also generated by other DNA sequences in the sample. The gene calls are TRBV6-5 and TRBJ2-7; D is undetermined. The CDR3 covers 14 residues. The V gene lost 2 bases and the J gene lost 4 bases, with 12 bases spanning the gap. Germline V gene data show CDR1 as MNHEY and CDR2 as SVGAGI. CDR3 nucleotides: TGTGCCAGCAGTTACGGCGAGCGCTCTTACGAGCAGTACTTC. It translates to CASSYGERSYEQYF.